The 18 T cell receptor beta chains below all came from one sample that was sequenced in a study of tumor-infiltrating lymphocytes in primary liver carcinoma. Extraction of RNA together with DNA used about 17-34 mg of unsorted bulk tissue. From about 0.5 ug of total RNA, TCR beta-specific cDNA was reverse-transcribed using a constant-region primer. Three nested multiplex PCR rounds of slightly modified ARM-PCR generated TCR beta libraries. It was with TRBV1-TRBV30 forward primers and a C-beta reverse primer that the first two PCR rounds were run, at roughly 10 cycles each. TCRdb used MiXCR to reprocess the multiplex PCR reads, holding one entry per CDR3 protein. The sample yields tens of thousands of distinct CDR3 sequences, around 77% seen once. The material sequenced was liver tumor tissue from sampling region 4. As to subset: tumor region T4, right-lateral pole. All receptors derive from a woman aged 30 to 39 with primary liver carcinoma and hepatitis B virus infection.

In this sample, this clonotype turned up once. Here the CDR3 omits its conserved ending phenylalanine or tryptophan, so a read error is the likely source. V gene TRBV12-3 or TRBV12-4 combines with J gene TRBJ2-5; either TRBD1 or TRBD2 may fit D (6 bases each). This CDR3 contains 15 residues. The CDR3 nucleotides are TGTGCCAGCAGCACCTACCCCGGGGGCGGAGAGACTCAGTACGTC. The encoded protein is CASSTYPGGGETQYV.

V and J are TRBV11-2 and TRBJ2-7, with D unresolved. The CDR3 consists of 11 residues. Germline CDR1 and CDR2: SGHAT and FQNNGV. The V end lost 9 bases, the J end lost 7 bases, and 13 bases lay between the germline ends. CDR3 coding DNA: TGTGCCAGTAATCCAGCTAGTGAGCAGTACTTC. It specifies CASNPASEQYF.

The chain is built from TRBV29-1 and TRBJ2-1; TRBD2 might be the D (5 bases). The length of the CDR3 is 12 residues. Trimming cost V 7 bases and J 7 bases, with 14 bases left between them. Germline CDR1 is SQVTM and CDR2 is ANQGSEA. CDR3 DNA sequence: TGCAGCGCCGGGGATGCTTCGAATGAGCAGTTCTTC. Translating gives CSAGDASNEQFF.

With regard to this clonotype: A junction end diverges from the germline sequence, so it may reflect a read error. The V and J genes are TRBV24-1 and TRBJ1-4; TRBD1 matches 8 bases. CDR3 length: 16 amino acids. Germline CDR1 is KGHDR and CDR2 is SFDVKD. The CDR3 bases are TGTGCCACAAGTGATTCCAAAACAGGGGGGTATGAAAAACTGTTTTTT. It is translated as CATSDSKTGGYEKLFF.

On this clonotype itself: A read error may account for a junction end that differs from germline. The genes are TRBV7-8 and TRBJ2-7; D not certain. Germline V gene data show CDR1 as SGHVS and CDR2 as FQNEAQ. The CDR3 length is 18 residues. CDR3 bases: TGTGCCAGCAGCGTGGGTCGCGGTCGTACTATGAGCTCCTACGAGCACTACTTC. It is translated as CASSVGRGRTMSSYEHYF.

The rearrangement joins TRBV4-3 to TRBJ2-1, with a possible D match to TRBD2 (6 bases). CDR3 length: 16 residues. The V end was cut by 10 bases, the J end by 0 bases, with 19 bases between. CDR1 is LGHNA, CDR2 YSLEER, per germline. In DNA form, the CDR3 reads TGCGCCAATAACCAAGATGCGGGAAGCTCCTACAATGAGCAGTTCTTC. This encodes CANNQDAGSSYNEQFF.

V and J are TRBV12-3 or TRBV12-4 and TRBJ2-5, with 9 positions matching TRBD2. J was trimmed by 4 bases and V by 6 bases; bases with no gene match: 12. CDR3 length: 16 residues. CDR3 loop: CASSLGTSQTGETQYF. The CDR3 DNA reads TGTGCCAGCAGCCTAGGGACTAGCCAGACCGGAGAGACCCAGTACTTC.

As to this clonotype: The CDR3 does not end in the conserved phenylalanine or tryptophan, so this is likely a read error. The J gene is TRBJ2-3, the V gene TRBV11-3; D gene uncertain. Germline values: CDR1 SGHNT, CDR2 YENEEA. The CDR3 runs 14 residues. CDR3 sequence: CASSLDGPTDTQYL. The CDR3 bases are TGCGCCAGTAGCTTAGATGGGCCCACAGATACGCAGTATCTT.

A note on this clonotype: At one boundary the junction diverges from the germline segment, which might be a read error. The chain combines TRBV14 with TRBJ2-1; weak D call: TRBD1 (5 bases). Germline CDR1 SGHDN, CDR2 FVKESK. The CDR3 is 12 residues long. The CDR3 loop is CASNQVQGEQFF. DNA of the CDR3: TGTGCCAGCAACCAAGTTCAGGGTGAGCAGTTCTTC.

The rearrangement links TRBV4-1 to TRBJ2-1, with TRBD2 as a possible D gene (5 bases). The CDR3 sequence is 15 residues long. Per germline, CDR1 MGHRA and CDR2 YSYEKL. V was shortened by 0 bases and J by 9 bases, with 15 bases between the two germline ends. The CDR3 protein is CASSQDAPARVEQFF. In DNA, the CDR3 is TGCGCCAGCAGCCAAGATGCTCCAGCGAGGGTTGAGCAGTTCTTC.

About this clonotype itself: One junction end does not reproduce the germline sequence, and a read error may be involved. J is TRBJ2-6 and V is TRBV6-5; tentative D call: TRBD2 (6 bases). This CDR3 is built from 15 residues. From germline, CDR1 is MNHEY and CDR2 SVGAGI. This chain's CDR3 is CASRLRGFGASVLAF. The DNA for the CDR3 is TGTGCCAGCAGACTACGGGGGTTTGGGGCCAGCGTCCTAGCTTTC.

In regard to this clonotype: Its ends do not fully match the called genes, so a read error is possible. J is TRBJ2-1 and V is TRBV11-2; TRBD1 matches at 8 bases. Germline V gene lookup returns CDR1 SGHAT and CDR2 FQNNGV. The CDR3 is 11 residues long. The CDR3: CASSSGQGLFF. The CDR3 DNA follows: TGTGCTAGCAGCTCAGGACAGGGTCTTTTCTTC.

With regard to this clonotype: No conserved phenylalanine or tryptophan is present at the end of the CDR3, so a read error is the likely explanation. The rearrangement links TRBV11-3 to TRBJ1-1, with D uncertain. The length of the CDR3 is 14 residues. Germline assignment: CDR1 SGHNT and CDR2 YENEEA. CDR3 nucleotides: TGTACTAGCAGCTTAAAAGTGGCGATCACTGAAGCTTTCCTT. Translated, it gives CTSSLKVAITEAFL.

A word on this clonotype: Being one base from a much bigger clone, this may be a read error. The chain joins TRBV9 to TRBJ1-1; D ambiguous. V was trimmed by 6 bases and J by 6 bases, leaving 15 bases between them. The CDR3 contains 13 residues. Germline V gives CDR1 SGDLS, CDR2 YYNGEE. The CDR3, as DNA: TGTGCCAGCAACGACGGAAATAAGGCTGAAGCTTTCTTT. It codes for CASNDGNKAEAFF.

The chain uses TRBV11-2 and TRBJ2-1; 8 bases line up with TRBD2. The CDR3 runs to 15 residues. CDR1 SGHAT and CDR2 FQNNGV come from the germline V gene. V lost 5 bases to trimming and J lost 4 bases; unmatched junction nucleotides: 7. CDR3 loop: CASSRLASRYNEQFF. CDR3 nucleotide sequence: TGTGCCAGCAGCCGACTAGCGTCGAGATACAATGAGCAGTTCTTC.

About this clonotype itself: A read error may account for a junction end that differs from germline. The chain joins TRBV11-2 to TRBJ2-4; 11 positions agree with TRBD2. Germline CDR1 is SGHAT and CDR2 is FQNNGV. CDR3 length: 21 amino acids. CDR3 nucleotide sequence: TGTGCCAACAGCCATGCCGGGTCATTTAGCGGGACTAGCGGTAGACAAAACATTCAGTACTTC. This encodes CANSHAGSFSGTSGRQNIQYF.

Turning to this clonotype: Compared with germline, one end of the junction differs, possibly owing to a read error. The chain combines TRBV11-3 with TRBJ2-1, with 10 bases aligning to TRBD2. This CDR3 is built from 13 residues. Germline CDR1 is SGHNT and CDR2 is YENEEA. CDR3 nucleotides: TGCGCCGGCGCTAGCGGGGGTGGGAATGAGCAATTCTTC. Translating it yields CAGASGGGNEQFF.

About this clonotype: At one end the junction does not follow the germline gene, possibly because of a read error. The chain has TRBV11-2 and TRBJ1-1; TRBD1 matches 9 bases. The germline gives CDR1 SGHAT, CDR2 FQNNGV. This CDR3 region has 20 residues. CDR3 DNA sequence: TGTGCCAGCAGCGCTCGGAACAGGGGGCTCAAGAGGTGGAGTAACACTGAAGCATTCTTT. Protein product: CASSARNRGLKRWSNTEAFF.